These 9 T cell receptor beta chains originate from one sample sequenced in a study of blood T cell repertoires in COVID-19. Libraries were prepared by immunoSEQ multiplex PCR; TCRdb keeps only in-frame clonotypes and omits some of them. The data show roughly 100,000 clones, with 80% to 90% seen just once and just under 10% held by the top ten. The sequenced material came from peripheral blood. The receptors shown here come from a middle-aged man with active or convalescent COVID-19.

V is TRBV6-4 and J is TRBJ1-5; no firm D call. The CDR3 has 13 residues. The V gene lost 4 bases and the J gene lost 9 bases, with 13 bases spanning the gap. CDR1 and CDR2 (germline): MRHNA, SNTAGT. The CDR3 bases are TGTGCCAGCAGTGTACGGGCTCGGGGGCCCCAGCATTTT. Protein: CASSVRARGPQHF.

This chain uses TRBV30 with TRBJ2-6; possibly TRBD2 for D (5 bases). The CDR3 has 16 amino acids. V lost 7 bases to trimming and J lost 1 base, with 17 bases between them. Germline V gives CDR1 GTSNPN, CDR2 SVGIG (reference sequence). This CDR3 is CASHTGFNSGANVLTF. The CDR3 DNA follows: TGTGCCTCACACACGGGATTCAATTCTGGGGCCAACGTCCTGACTTTC.

This clone appeared many times. As DNA, the CDR3 is TGTGCCAGCAGCCTTTCCGTGGAGCAGTACTTC. Translating it yields CASSLSVEQYF. The V gene is TRBV3-1 (or the pseudogene TRBV3-2), the J gene TRBJ2-7, with D hard to call. V lost 4 bases and J 7 bases, leaving 8 bases between the germline ends. Germline V gives CDR1 LGHDT, CDR2 YNNKEL (reference sequence). The CDR3 contains 11 residues.

The genes are TRBV6-6 and TRBJ2-5; 8 bases map to TRBD2. The CDR3 extends over 16 amino acids. V lost 0 bases, J lost 1 base, and 4 bases stayed unmatched. CDR1 MNHNY and CDR2 SVGAGI come from the germline V gene (reference sequence). CDR3 coding DNA: TGTGCCAGCAGTTACTCGATTCGGGGGGGCCAAGAGACCCAGTACTTC. It yields the protein CASSYSIRGGQETQYF.

V gene TRBV4-2 combines with J gene TRBJ1-4; 7 nucleotides line up with TRBD1. CDR1 and CDR2 (germline): LGHNA, YNFKEQ. This CDR3 is built from 15 residues. Trimming removed 3 bases from V and 8 bases from J; junction bases left unmatched: 9. The CDR3 nucleotides are TGTGCCAGCAGCCACCCTGAAGGGGGCGACGAAAAACTGTTTTTT. This encodes CASSHPEGGDEKLFF.

The rearrangement joins TRBV7-9 to TRBJ1-6; D remains unclear. The CDR3 consists of 17 residues. With 5 bases removed from V and 0 bases from J, the gap between germline ends came to 14 bases. The germline CDR1 and CDR2 sequences are SEHNR and FQNEAQ (reference sequence). The CDR3 loop reads CASSDRRISSYNSPLHF. Here the CDR3 DNA reads TGTGCCAGCAGCGACCGCAGGATAAGCTCCTATAATTCACCCCTCCACTTT.

The V call is TRBV18, the J call TRBJ2-5; 9 bases line up with TRBD2. Unmatched junction bases numbered 19, after V lost 6 bases and J lost 2 bases. Germline CDR1 and CDR2: KGHSH and LQKENI. There are 19 residues in the CDR3. The DNA of the CDR3 is TGTGCCAGCTCTCGCGGGACTAGCCCCTTTCCCCGGCGGCAAGAGACCCAGTACTTC. As protein: CASSRGTSPFPRRQETQYF.

The rearrangement joins TRBV11-2 to TRBJ1-6, with no clear D. Looked up from germline, CDR1 is SGHAT and CDR2 is FQNNGV. The V end lost 0 bases, the J end lost 13 bases, and 16 bases lay between the germline ends. The CDR3 runs 15 residues. The CDR3 is CASSLDLAPGSPLHF. CDR3 DNA sequence: TGTGCCAGCAGCTTAGATCTAGCCCCGGGCTCTCCCCTCCACTTT.

The chain couples TRBV3-1 (or the pseudogene TRBV3-2) to TRBJ1-2, with no clear D. The CDR3 extends over 16 amino acids. Germline loops: CDR1 LGHDT, CDR2 YNNKEL (reference sequence). Trimming shortened V by 0 bases and J by 6 bases, and 17 bases separated the two germline ends. The CDR3 bases are TGTGCCAGCAGCCAAGATGCGGCAGGCCGGGAGGATGGCTACACCTTC. Protein product: CASSQDAAGREDGYTF.